Presented here are 9 T cell receptor beta chains from one specimen sequenced in a study of blood T cell repertoires in COVID-19 (dated by TCRdb to about 2020). Library prep was done by the immunoSEQ multiplex PCR assay. What TCRdb holds here is the immuneACCESS table cut down to in-frame rearrangements. Part of the clones is not present; checked against another copy, under half of the missing clones reflect an unresolved V gene, and the others are unexplained. Present in this sample are approximately 380,000 clones, about nine tenths of which were seen just once. Of the sample, about 0.86% falls within the top ten clones. Sequencing was carried out using PBMCs or T cells enriched from blood (not recorded which). The receptors come from a woman between 35 and 50 years old who had been exposed to COVID-19.

This rearrangement joins TRBV27 to TRBJ2-1; D might be TRBD2 (5 bases). V was shortened by 4 bases and J by 9 bases, with 19 bases between the two germline ends. Germline-derived CDR1 and CDR2 are MNHEY and SMNVEV (reference sequence). The CDR3 sequence is 15 residues long. CDR3: CASSSPGIGEREQFF. DNA of the CDR3: TGTGCCAGCAGTTCCCCCGGGATCGGGGAGCGTGAGCAGTTCTTC.

The genes are TRBV5-1 and TRBJ2-7; 8 nucleotides align to TRBD1. Germline V CDR1 and CDR2: SGHRS, YFSETQ. The V segment lost 3 bases and the J segment 2 bases; nucleotides outside the gene matches: 4. The CDR3 is 14 amino acids. The CDR3 loop reads CASSYGQGPYEQYF. The CDR3 region has the DNA TGCGCCAGCAGCTATGGACAGGGCCCCTACGAGCAGTACTTC.

CDR3 DNA sequence: TGCGCCAGCAGCTCGGACCTACAGGGTAGCCATGGCTACACCTTC. Translating it yields CASSSDLQGSHGYTF. The genes are TRBV5-1 and TRBJ1-2; the D gene is possibly TRBD1 (6 bases). Trimming took 3 bases from V and 6 from J, leaving 18 bases between them. Per germline, CDR1 SGHRS and CDR2 YFSETQ. This CDR3 has 15 residues.

The chain links TRBV30 to TRBJ2-2; 7 bases map to TRBD1. Trimming took 4 bases from V and 11 from J; bases not matched to a gene: 7. Germline V gene data show CDR1 as GTSNPN and CDR2 as SVGIG (reference sequence). The CDR3 length is 12 residues. This CDR3 is CAWTKDRFELFF. The CDR3 DNA reads as TGTGCCTGGACCAAGGACAGGTTCGAGCTGTTTTTT.

The chain has TRBV18 and TRBJ1-2; maybe TRBD1 (5 bases). Trimming pared 3 bases from V and 0 bases from J, leaving 11 bases between. This CDR3 comprises 15 residues. From germline, CDR1 is KGHSH and CDR2 LQKENI. The CDR3 spells CASSPTETANYGYTF. The DNA for the CDR3 is TGTGCCAGCTCACCTACGGAGACAGCTAACTATGGCTACACCTTC.

This clone is a singleton in its sample. The rearrangement joins TRBV2 to TRBJ1-1; no definite D call. V was shortened by 10 bases and J by 5 bases, with 11 bases between the two germline ends. The CDR3 sequence is 11 residues long. Germline V CDR1 and CDR2: SNHLY, FYNNEI. The CDR3 region is CATGRRTEAFF. The CDR3 nucleotides are TGTGCCACTGGGCGAAGGACTGAAGCTTTCTTT. Full variable domain (remainder filled in from reference TRBV2 and TRBJ1-1): EPEVTQTPSHQVTQMGQEVILRCVPISNHLYFYWYRQILGQKVEFLVSFYNNEISEKSEIFDDQFSVERPDGSNFTLKIRSTKLEDSAMYFCATGRRTEAFFGQGTRLTVV.

The gene calls are TRBV9 and TRBJ1-4, with D possibly matching TRBD1 (6 bases). The germline V gene has CDR1 SGDLS and CDR2 YYNGEE. V lost 3 bases and J lost 4, with 13 bases in between. The length of the CDR3 is 15 residues. Here the CDR3 DNA reads TGTGCCAGCAGCGCGGGGACAAACGTTAATGAAAAACTGTTTTTT. This translates into CASSAGTNVNEKLFF. The entire variable domain, with the rest obtained from reference TRBV9 and TRBJ1-4, is as follows: DSGVTQTPKHLITATGQRVTLRCSPRSGDLSVYWYQQSLDQGLQFLIQYYNGEERAKGNILERFSAQQFPDLHSELNLSSLELGDSALYFCASSAGTNVNEKLFFGSGTQLSVL.

The chain carries TRBV24-1 and TRBJ1-2; 9 bases map to TRBD1. This CDR3 contains 13 residues. The V segment lost 6 bases and the J segment 6 bases; nucleotides outside the gene matches: 4. The V gene's germline CDR1 is KGHDR and CDR2 SFDVKD. The CDR3 nucleotides read TGTGCCACCAGTTCCGGGACAGGGAATGGCTACACCTTC. It yields the protein CATSSGTGNGYTF.

This chain joins TRBV7-3 and TRBJ1-2; 7 bases align to TRBD1. The CDR3 has 15 amino acids. Germline CDR1 SGHTA, CDR2 FQGTGA. After removal of 0 bases from V and 4 bases from J, the junction contained 5 bases not matched to a gene. CDR3 protein: CASSLTRKGAYGYTF. Written as DNA, the CDR3 is TGTGCCAGCAGCTTAACGCGAAAGGGGGCCTATGGCTACACCTTC. Full variable domain (outside the CDR3, taken from reference TRBV7-3 and TRBJ1-2): GAGVSQTPSNKVTEKGKYVELRCDPISGHTALYWYRQSLGQGPEFLIYFQGTGAADDSGLPNDRFFAVRPEGSVSTLKIQRTERGDSAVYLCASSLTRKGAYGYTFGSGTRLTVV.